Listed below are T cell receptor beta chains from one sample, sequenced in a study of blood T cells in healthy people across ages. TCRdb processed the 5' RACE reads anew with MiXCR; each CDR3 protein has one entry. Of over a million distinct CDR3 sequences listed, 59% are singletons. Sequencing was carried out using blood. The receptor set was obtained from a man younger than 35 in good health. CDR3s include the opening cysteine and the closing phenylalanine or tryptophan. Fields, in order: V gene, J gene, clone size, CDR3 length, D gene, CDR3 protein, CDR3 DNA. A D gene is named only where the DNA matches it firmly. Clone size is shown for a subset of rows, as once, few, many or a class of expanded clone.

TRBV20-1	TRBJ2-6	.	17	TRBD1	CSASGRDRESGANVLTF	TGCAGTGCTTCGGGACGGGACAGGGAATCTGGGGCCAACGTCCTGACTTTC
TRBV7-9	TRBJ2-7	few	13	.	CASSLMEDYEQYF	TGTGCCAGCAGCTTAATGGAGGACTACGAGCAGTACTTC
TRBV6-1	TRBJ1-6	.	13	.	CASSGRENSPLHF	TGTGCCAGCAGTGGCAGGGAAAATTCACCCCTCCACTTT
TRBV2	TRBJ2-7	.	15	.	CASSVQPKGDYEQYF	TGTGCCAGCAGTGTACAGCCTAAGGGGGACTACGAGCAGTACTTC
TRBV12-3/TRBV12-4	TRBJ2-7	few	15	TRBD2	CASSLASGSLYEQYF	TGTGCCAGCAGTTTAGCTAGCGGGAGTTTATACGAGCAGTACTTC
TRBV20-1	TRBJ2-7	few	15	.	CSARPLPASSYEQYF	TGCAGTGCTAGACCCCTCCCGGCAAGCTCCTACGAGCAGTACTTC
TRBV6-6	TRBJ1-6	.	16	.	CASSYPRTPYNSPLHF	TGTGCCAGCAGTTACCCCAGGACACCCTATAATTCACCCCTCCACTTT
TRBV7-9	TRBJ1-5	.	17	.	CASSLAGEGVHNQPQHF	TGTGCCAGCAGCTTAGCGGGTGAGGGAGTACATAATCAGCCCCAGCATTTT
TRBV4-1	TRBJ2-7	.	16	TRBD2	CASSQVLGLGVGEQYF	TGCGCCAGCAGCCAAGTGTTGGGACTAGGCGTAGGCGAGCAGTACTTC
TRBV21-1	TRBJ1-2	.	10	.	CASTDTGYTF	TGTGCCAGCACGGACACTGGCTACACCTTC
TRBV29-1	TRBJ2-1	.	13	TRBD2	CSGAGFLYNEQFF	TGCAGCGGAGCGGGGTTCCTCTACAATGAGCAGTTCTTC
TRBV27	TRBJ2-3	.	18	TRBD2	CASSHPLAGGSSTDTQYF	TGTGCCAGCAGTCATCCACTAGCGGGGGGCTCTAGCACAGATACGCAGTATTTT
TRBV29-1	TRBJ2-1	.	16	TRBD2	CSVPPGGRDGYNEQFF	TGCAGCGTCCCACCGGGTGGGAGGGACGGGTACAATGAGCAGTTCTTC
TRBV13	TRBJ1-2	few	13	.	CASSLEGDYGYTF	TGTGCCAGCAGCTTAGAGGGGGATTATGGCTACACCTTC
TRBV6-1	TRBJ1-1	.	15	.	CASSGPQGVYTEAFF	TGTGCCAGCAGTGGACCACAGGGAGTTTACACTGAAGCTTTCTTT
TRBV2	TRBJ1-5	.	15	.	CASSEARGSNQPQHF	TGTGCCAGCAGTGAAGCAAGGGGCAGCAATCAGCCCCAGCATTTT
TRBV20-1	TRBJ2-5	.	16	TRBD1	CSARDSARGLKETQYF	TGCAGTGCTAGAGATTCCGCCAGGGGGCTGAAAGAGACCCAGTACTTC
TRBV7-9	TRBJ2-1	.	13	.	CASSLDGGDEQFF	TGTGCCAGCAGCTTAGACGGGGGCGATGAGCAGTTCTTC
TRBV7-2	TRBJ1-2	.	15	.	CASSLAQGVDYGYTF	TGTGCCAGCAGCTTAGCCCAAGGAGTAGACTATGGCTACACCTTC
TRBV28	TRBJ2-7	.	14	.	CASSPRALSYEQYF	TGTGCCAGCAGTCCCCGGGCCCTCTCCTACGAGCAGTACTTC
TRBV7-9	TRBJ2-6	few	15	.	CASSSWTAGANVLTF	TGTGCCAGCAGCTCCTGGACAGCTGGGGCCAACGTCCTGACTTTC
TRBV18	TRBJ2-3	.	15	.	CASSHVQRGTDTQYF	TGTGCCAGCTCCCACGTACAGCGGGGCACAGATACGCAGTATTTT
TRBV9	TRBJ1-5	once	14	.	CTSSTQDSNQPQHF	TGTACCAGCAGCACACAGGATAGCAATCAGCCCCAGCATTTT
TRBV25-1	TRBJ2-7	.	12	.	CASITGFNEQYF	TGTGCCAGCATTACAGGGTTCAACGAGCAGTACTTC
TRBV10-2	TRBJ2-1	.	13	.	CASRAGQSNEQFF	TGCGCCAGCAGGGCGGGACAGAGCAATGAGCAGTTCTTC
TRBV5-1	TRBJ2-5	.	14	TRBD1	CASSTGQGMETQYF	TGCGCCAGCAGCACGGGACAGGGAATGGAGACCCAGTACTTC
TRBV5-1	TRBJ1-2	.	18	TRBD1	CASSLTLHRGRDSYGYTF	TGCGCCAGCAGCCTAACCCTACACAGGGGGCGCGACAGCTATGGCTACACCTTC
TRBV4-1	TRBJ1-5	few	16	.	CASSQEGTASNQPQHF	TGCGCCAGCAGCCAAGAGGGCACGGCCAGCAATCAGCCCCAGCATTTT
TRBV4-1	TRBJ2-5	few	15	TRBD2	CASSQLAGDEETQYF	TGCGCCAGCAGCCAACTAGCGGGAGATGAAGAGACCCAGTACTTC
TRBV10-3	TRBJ2-7	.	13	.	CAINRDNSYEQYF	TGTGCCATCAACCGGGACAACTCCTACGAGCAGTACTTC
TRBV7-6	TRBJ2-7	.	17	.	CASSLGGSGAPAYEQYF	TGTGCCAGCAGCTTAGGAGGGTCGGGGGCCCCAGCCTACGAGCAGTACTTC
TRBV7-2	TRBJ2-3	few	17	TRBD2	CASSLELAGYGTDTQYF	TGTGCCAGCAGCTTAGAACTAGCGGGGTATGGCACAGATACGCAGTATTTT
TRBV25-1	TRBJ2-3	.	13	.	CASSEQGADTQYF	TGTGCCAGCAGTGAACAGGGTGCAGATACGCAGTATTTT
TRBV25-1	TRBJ1-2	.	13	.	CASSESNYGGYTF	TGTGCCAGCAGTGAATCTAACTATGGCGGCTACACCTTC
TRBV4-2	TRBJ2-5	few	21	TRBD2	CASSQVVRRLAGAPYQETQYF	TGTGCCAGCAGCCAAGTAGTTCGAAGACTAGCGGGGGCCCCGTACCAAGAGACCCAGTACTTC
TRBV4-1	TRBJ1-5	few	15	.	CASSLRLSHNQPQHF	TGCGCCAGCAGCCTGAGACTGAGTCACAATCAGCCCCAGCATTTT
TRBV6-5	TRBJ1-2	.	12	.	CAGYSDNYGYTF	TGTGCCGGTTACAGCGACAACTATGGCTACACCTTC
TRBV7-9	TRBJ2-7	.	13	.	CASRPPNNYEQYF	TGTGCCAGCAGACCTCCGAACAACTACGAGCAGTACTTC
TRBV20-1	TRBJ2-3	.	12	.	CSAMRSRDTQYF	TGCAGTGCTATGCGGTCAAGAGATACGCAGTATTTT
TRBV6-5	TRBJ2-3	.	14	.	CASSYSNRPDTQYF	TGTGCCAGCAGTTACTCGAATCGCCCAGATACGCAGTATTTT
TRBV4-1	TRBJ2-5	few	17	TRBD2	CASSPPTSGVSAETQYF	TGCGCCAGCAGCCCCCCGACTAGCGGGGTGTCGGCCGAGACCCAGTACTTC
TRBV20-1	TRBJ2-4	few	16	.	CSAFLRSYGDVSEQYF	TGCAGTGCGTTCCTCCGGTCGTACGGGGACGTTTCAGAGCAGTACTTC
TRBV21-1	TRBJ2-1	.	17	.	CASSKFRVLGAYNEQFF	TGTGCCAGCAGCAAATTCCGAGTCCTGGGGGCCTACAATGAGCAGTTCTTC
TRBV7-9	TRBJ1-2	.	14	TRBD1	CASSSGTDRYGYTF	TGTGCCAGCAGCAGTGGGACAGACCGCTATGGCTACACCTTC